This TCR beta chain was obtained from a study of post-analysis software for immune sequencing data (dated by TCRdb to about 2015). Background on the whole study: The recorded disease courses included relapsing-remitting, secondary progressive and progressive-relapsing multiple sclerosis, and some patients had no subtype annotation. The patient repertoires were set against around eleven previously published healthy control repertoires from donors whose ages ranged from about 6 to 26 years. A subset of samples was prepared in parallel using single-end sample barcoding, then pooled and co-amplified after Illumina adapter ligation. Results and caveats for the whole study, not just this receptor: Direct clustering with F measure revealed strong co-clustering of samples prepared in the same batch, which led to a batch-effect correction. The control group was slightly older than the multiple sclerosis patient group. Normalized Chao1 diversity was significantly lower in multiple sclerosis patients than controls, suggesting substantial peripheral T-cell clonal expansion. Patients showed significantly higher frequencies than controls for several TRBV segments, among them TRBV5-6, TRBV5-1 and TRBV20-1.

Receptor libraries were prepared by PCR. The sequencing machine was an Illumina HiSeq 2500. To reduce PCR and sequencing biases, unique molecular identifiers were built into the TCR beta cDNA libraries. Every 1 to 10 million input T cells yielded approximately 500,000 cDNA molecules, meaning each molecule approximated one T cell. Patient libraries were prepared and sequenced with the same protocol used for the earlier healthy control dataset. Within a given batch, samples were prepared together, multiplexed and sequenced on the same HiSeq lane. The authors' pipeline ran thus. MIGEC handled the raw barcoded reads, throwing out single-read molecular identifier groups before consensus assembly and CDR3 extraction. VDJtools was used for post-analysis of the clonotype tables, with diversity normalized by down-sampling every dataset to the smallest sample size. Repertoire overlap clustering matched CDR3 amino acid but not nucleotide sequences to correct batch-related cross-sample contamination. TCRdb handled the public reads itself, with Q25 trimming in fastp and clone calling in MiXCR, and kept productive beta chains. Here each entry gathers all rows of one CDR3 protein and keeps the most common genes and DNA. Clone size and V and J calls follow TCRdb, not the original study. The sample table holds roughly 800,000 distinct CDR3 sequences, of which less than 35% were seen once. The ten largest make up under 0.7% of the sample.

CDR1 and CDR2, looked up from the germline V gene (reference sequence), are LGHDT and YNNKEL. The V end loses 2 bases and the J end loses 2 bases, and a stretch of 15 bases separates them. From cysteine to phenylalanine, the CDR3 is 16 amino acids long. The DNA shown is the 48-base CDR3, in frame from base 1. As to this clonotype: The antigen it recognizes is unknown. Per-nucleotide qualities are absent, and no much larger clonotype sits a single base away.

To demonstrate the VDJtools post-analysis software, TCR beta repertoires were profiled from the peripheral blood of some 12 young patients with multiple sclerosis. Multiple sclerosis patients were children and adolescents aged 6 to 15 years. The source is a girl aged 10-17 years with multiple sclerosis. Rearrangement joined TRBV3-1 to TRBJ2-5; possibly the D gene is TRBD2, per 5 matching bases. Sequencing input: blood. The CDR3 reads CASSQSLAEGQETQYF. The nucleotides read TGTGCCAGCAGCCAAAGTCTAGCTGAAGGGCAAGAGACCCAGTACTTC.